This TCR beta chain is drawn from a study of blood T cell repertoires in COVID-19. Background on the study: The United States, Italy and Spain supplied acute and convalescent COVID-19 samples. PBMCs, B-cell-depleted T cells, or T cells were the source of the cDNA or gDNA that made up the material.

This clone is a singleton in its sample. Original analysis: Reference gene primers were amplified, and this amplification served to estimate nucleated cell counts. Assay used: immunoSEQ multiplex PCR; TCRdb lists only in-frame clones, some missing. V, J and clone size reflect that table, while D and trimming were determined from the DNA. The data show hundreds of thousands of clones, approximately 91% seen once. V shed 6 bases and J shed 6 bases, with 9 bases lying between them. This CDR3 has 13 amino acids. CDR1 is MGHDK and CDR2 is SYGVNS in the germline V gene. Source material: peripheral blood. The genes are TRBV25-1 and TRBJ1-6, with TRBD1 as a possible D gene (6 bases). The sequence was obtained from a man in his sixties who had recovered from COVID-19. The CDR3 protein is CASREQGNSPLHF. CDR3 DNA: TGTGCCAGCAGAGAACAGGGTAATTCACCCCTCCACTTT.